Only a few counts were recorded for the clone carrying this T cell receptor beta chain. Its antigen is unidentified. This sample was taken from a study of T cell repertoires in cytomegalovirus infection. Study context: Public TCR beta signatures provided an indication of both CMV infection and a matching HLA type. Notes on the study in general: Adding up the frequency of public TCR beta families identified people who carried CMV plus the relevant HLA. The ex vivo response was dominated by HLA-C-restricted CMV-specific TCR beta clonotypes.

The germline V gene encodes CDR1 MNHNY and CDR2 SVGAGI (reference sequence). The CDR3 is 17 residues long. J lost 0 bases, V lost 2 bases, and 2 bases had no gene match. Each CDR3 protein gets one entry after TCRdb re-called the reads with MiXCR. The sample consists of 630,000 or so distinct CDR3 sequences, 20% to 25% of them appearing once. The gene calls are TRBV6-6 and TRBJ2-1; 12 positions agree with TRBD2. The clonotype comes from a human donor in good health (CMV status not recorded). Some clones in this sample may be carry-over from other donors' samples. The sequencing input was CD8+ T cells from PBMCs. CDR3: CASSYETSGSSYNEQFF. The CDR3 DNA reads TGTGCCAGCAGTTACGAGACTAGCGGGAGCTCCTACAATGAGCAGTTCTTC.